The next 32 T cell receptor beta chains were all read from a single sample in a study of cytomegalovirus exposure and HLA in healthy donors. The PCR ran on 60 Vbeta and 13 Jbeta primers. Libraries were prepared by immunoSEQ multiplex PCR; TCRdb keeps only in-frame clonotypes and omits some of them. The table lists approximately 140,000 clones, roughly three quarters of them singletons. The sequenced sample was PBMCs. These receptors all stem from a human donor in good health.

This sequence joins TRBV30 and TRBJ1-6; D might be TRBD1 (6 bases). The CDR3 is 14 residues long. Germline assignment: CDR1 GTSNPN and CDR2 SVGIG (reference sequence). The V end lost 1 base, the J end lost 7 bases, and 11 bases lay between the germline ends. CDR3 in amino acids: CAWSGAGDNSPLHF. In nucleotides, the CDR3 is TGTGCCTGGAGTGGTGCAGGGGACAATTCACCCCTCCACTTT.

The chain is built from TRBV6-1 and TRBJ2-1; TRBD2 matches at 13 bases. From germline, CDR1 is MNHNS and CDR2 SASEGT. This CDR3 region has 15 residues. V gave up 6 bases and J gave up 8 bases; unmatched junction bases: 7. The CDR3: CASSLRTSGSDEQFF. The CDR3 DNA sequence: TGTGCCAGCAGCCTTCGGACTAGCGGGAGCGATGAGCAGTTCTTC.

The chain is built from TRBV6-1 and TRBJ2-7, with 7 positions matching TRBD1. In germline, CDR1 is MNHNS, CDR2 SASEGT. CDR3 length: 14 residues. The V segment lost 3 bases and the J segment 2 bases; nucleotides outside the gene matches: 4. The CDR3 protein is CASSDTGATYEQYF. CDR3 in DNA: TGTGCCAGCAGTGACACAGGGGCTACCTACGAGCAGTACTTC.

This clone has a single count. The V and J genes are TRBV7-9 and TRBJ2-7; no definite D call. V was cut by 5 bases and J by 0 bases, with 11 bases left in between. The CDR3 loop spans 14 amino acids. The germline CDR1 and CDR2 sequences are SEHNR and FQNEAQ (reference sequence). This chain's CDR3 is CASSPWLSSYEQYF. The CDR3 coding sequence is TGTGCCAGCAGCCCTTGGCTCAGCTCCTACGAGCAGTACTTC.

The CDR3 reads CASSSMSGSFYNEQFF. The CDR3 nucleotides read TGTGCCAGCAGTTCAATGAGCGGGAGTTTCTACAATGAGCAGTTCTTC. The chain combines TRBV27 with TRBJ2-1, with 8 bases identical to TRBD2. Trimming at V came to 4 bases and at J to 3 bases, leaving 8 bases not matched to a gene. Per germline, CDR1 MNHEY and CDR2 SMNVEV (reference sequence). The CDR3 length is 16 residues.

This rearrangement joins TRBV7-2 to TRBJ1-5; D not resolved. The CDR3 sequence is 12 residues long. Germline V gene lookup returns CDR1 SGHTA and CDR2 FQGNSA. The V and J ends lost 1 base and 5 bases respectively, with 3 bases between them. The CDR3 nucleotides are TGTGCCAGCAGCTTAGGAGATCAGCCCCAGCATTTT. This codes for CASSLGDQPQHF.

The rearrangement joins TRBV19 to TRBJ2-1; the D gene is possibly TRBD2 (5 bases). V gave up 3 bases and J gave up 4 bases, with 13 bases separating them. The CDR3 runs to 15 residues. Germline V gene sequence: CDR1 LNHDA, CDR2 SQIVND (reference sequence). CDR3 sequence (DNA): TGTGCCAGTAGTATTAACGAGCGGAGTTACAATGAGCAGTTCTTC. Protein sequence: CASSINERSYNEQFF.

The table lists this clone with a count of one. The CDR3 DNA reads as TGCGCCAGCAGCCAAGGAATCTTAGCTGGAGCCGGGGATACGCAGTATTTT. Translation: CASSQGILAGAGDTQYF. The gene calls are TRBV4-1 and TRBJ2-3; D is unresolved. Germline assignment: CDR1 MGHRA and CDR2 YSYEKL. The CDR3 has 17 residues. The V and J ends lost 1 base and 6 bases respectively, with 20 bases between them.

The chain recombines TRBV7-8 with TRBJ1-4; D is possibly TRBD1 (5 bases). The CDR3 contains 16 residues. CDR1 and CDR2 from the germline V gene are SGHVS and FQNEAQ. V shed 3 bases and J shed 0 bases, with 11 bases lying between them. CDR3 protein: CASSLSWGATNEKLFF. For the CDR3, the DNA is TGTGCCAGCAGCTTGTCGTGGGGGGCAACTAATGAAAAACTGTTTTTT. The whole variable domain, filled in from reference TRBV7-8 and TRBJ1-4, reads GAGVSQSPRYKVAKRGQDVALRCDPISGHVSLFWYQQALGQGPEFLTYFQNEAQLDKSGLPSDRFFAERPEGSVSTLKIQRTQQEDSAVYLCASSLSWGATNEKLFFGSGTQLSVL.

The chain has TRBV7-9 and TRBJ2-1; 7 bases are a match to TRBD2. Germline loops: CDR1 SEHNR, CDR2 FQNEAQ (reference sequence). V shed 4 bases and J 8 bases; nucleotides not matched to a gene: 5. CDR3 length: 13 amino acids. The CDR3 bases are TGTGCCAGCAGCTCGGGCCGGGGGGATGAGCAGTTCTTC. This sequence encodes CASSSGRGDEQFF.

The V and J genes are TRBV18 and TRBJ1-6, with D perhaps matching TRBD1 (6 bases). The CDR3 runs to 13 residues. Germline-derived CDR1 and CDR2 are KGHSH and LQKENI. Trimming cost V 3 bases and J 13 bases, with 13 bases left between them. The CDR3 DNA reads TGTGCCAGCTCACCTCGGGACACCCAGCCCCTCCACTTT. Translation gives CASSPRDTQPLHF.

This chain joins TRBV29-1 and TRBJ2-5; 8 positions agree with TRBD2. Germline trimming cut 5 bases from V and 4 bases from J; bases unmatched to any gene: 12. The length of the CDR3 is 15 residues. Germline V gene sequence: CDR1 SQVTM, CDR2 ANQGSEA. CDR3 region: CSVRTTGGLGETQYF. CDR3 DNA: TGCAGCGTTCGTACCACGGGGGGGTTAGGAGAGACCCAGTACTTC.

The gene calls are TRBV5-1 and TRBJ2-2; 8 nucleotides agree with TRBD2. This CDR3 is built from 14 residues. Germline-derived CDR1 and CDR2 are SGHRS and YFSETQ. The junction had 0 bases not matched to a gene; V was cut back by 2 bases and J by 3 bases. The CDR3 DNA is TGCGCCAGCAGCTTTAGCGGGGACACCGGGGAGCTGTTTTTT. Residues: CASSFSGDTGELFF.

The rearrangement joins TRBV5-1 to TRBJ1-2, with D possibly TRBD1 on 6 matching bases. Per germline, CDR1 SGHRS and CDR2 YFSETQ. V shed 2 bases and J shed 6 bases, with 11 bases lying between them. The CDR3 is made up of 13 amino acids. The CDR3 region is CASSFGQTNGYTF. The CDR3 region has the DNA TGCGCCAGCAGCTTCGGACAGACTAATGGCTACACCTTC.

CDR3 region: CASSLVAGGDEQYF. The CDR3 bases are TGTGCCAGCAGCTTAGTAGCGGGAGGGGACGAGCAGTACTTC. The chain uses TRBV13 and TRBJ2-7; 11 nucleotides line up with TRBD2. This CDR3 has 14 amino acids. Trimming took 1 base from V and 5 from J; bases not matched to a gene: 1. Germline V gene sequence: CDR1 PRHDT, CDR2 FYEKMQ (reference sequence).

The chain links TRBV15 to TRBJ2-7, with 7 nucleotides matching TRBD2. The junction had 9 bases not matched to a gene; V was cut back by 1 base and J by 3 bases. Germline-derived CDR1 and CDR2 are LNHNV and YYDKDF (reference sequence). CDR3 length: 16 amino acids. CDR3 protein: CATSRAGGMGFYEQYF. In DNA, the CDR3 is TGTGCCACCAGCAGAGCGGGAGGCATGGGGTTCTACGAGCAGTACTTC.

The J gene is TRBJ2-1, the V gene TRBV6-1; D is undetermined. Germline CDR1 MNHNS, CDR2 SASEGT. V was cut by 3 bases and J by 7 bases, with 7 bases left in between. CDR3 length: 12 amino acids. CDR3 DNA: TGTGCCAGCAGTGATACCAGGAATGAGCAGTTCTTC. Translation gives CASSDTRNEQFF.

The CDR3 loop is CASSFWTSGRRETQYF. As DNA, the CDR3 is TGTGCCAGCAGTTTTTGGACTAGCGGGAGGCGGGAGACCCAGTACTTC. The rearrangement links TRBV28 to TRBJ2-5; TRBD2 agrees at 14 bases. Germline V gene data show CDR1 as MDHEN and CDR2 as SYDVKM. The CDR3 extends over 16 amino acids. The J segment lost 5 bases and the V segment lost 3 bases, leaving 5 bases of the junction unmatched.

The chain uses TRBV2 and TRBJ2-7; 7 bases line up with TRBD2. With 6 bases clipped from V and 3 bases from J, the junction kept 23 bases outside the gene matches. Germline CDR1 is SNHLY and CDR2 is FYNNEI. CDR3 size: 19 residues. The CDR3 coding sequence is TGTGCCAGCAGCGAGGCCCCAGGGAGGGGTGTTAGGAGAATCTACGAGCAGTACTTC. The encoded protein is CASSEAPGRGVRRIYEQYF.

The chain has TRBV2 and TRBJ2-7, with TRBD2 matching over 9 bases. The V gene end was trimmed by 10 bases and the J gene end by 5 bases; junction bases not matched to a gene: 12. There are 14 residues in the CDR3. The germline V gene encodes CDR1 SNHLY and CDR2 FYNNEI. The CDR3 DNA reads TGTGCCACCGACCCCGGGACTAGCACCGACGAGCAGTACTTC. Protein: CATDPGTSTDEQYF.

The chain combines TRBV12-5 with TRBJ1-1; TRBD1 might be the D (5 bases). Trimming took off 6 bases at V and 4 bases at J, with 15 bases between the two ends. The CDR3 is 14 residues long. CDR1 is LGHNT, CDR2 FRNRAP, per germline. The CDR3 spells CASGQLTGGTEAFF. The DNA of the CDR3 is TGTGCTAGTGGCCAACTTACGGGGGGCACTGAAGCTTTCTTT. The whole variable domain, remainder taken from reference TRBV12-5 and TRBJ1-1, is DARVTQTPRHKVTEMGQEVTMRCQPILGHNTVFWYRQTMMQGLELLAYFRNRAPLDDSGMPKDRFSAEMPDATLATLKIQPSEPRDSAVYFCASGQLTGGTEAFFGQGTRLTVV.

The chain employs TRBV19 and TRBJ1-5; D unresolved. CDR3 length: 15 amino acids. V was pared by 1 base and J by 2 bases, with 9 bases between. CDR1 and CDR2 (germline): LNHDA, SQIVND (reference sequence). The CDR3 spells CASSIGTVGNQPQHF. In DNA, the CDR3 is TGTGCCAGTAGTATAGGTACGGTTGGCAATCAGCCCCAGCATTTT.

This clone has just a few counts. CDR3 in amino acids: CSVEDLGQGRRGYTF. CDR3 sequence (DNA): TGCAGCGTTGAAGATTTAGGACAGGGCCGGCGTGGCTACACCTTC. The chain joins TRBV29-1 to TRBJ1-2, with TRBD1 matching 8 bases. The CDR3 is 15 residues long. V lost 0 bases and J lost 7; bases outside the gene matches: 10. Germline lookup yields CDR1 SQVTM and CDR2 ANQGSEA.

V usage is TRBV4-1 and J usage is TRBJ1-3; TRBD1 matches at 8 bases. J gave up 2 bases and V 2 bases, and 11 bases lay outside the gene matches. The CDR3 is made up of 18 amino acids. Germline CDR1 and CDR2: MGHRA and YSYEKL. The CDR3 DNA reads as TGCGCCAGCAGCCAATGGGTCGAAAACAGGGGGACTGGAAACACCATATATTTT. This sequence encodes CASSQWVENRGTGNTIYF.

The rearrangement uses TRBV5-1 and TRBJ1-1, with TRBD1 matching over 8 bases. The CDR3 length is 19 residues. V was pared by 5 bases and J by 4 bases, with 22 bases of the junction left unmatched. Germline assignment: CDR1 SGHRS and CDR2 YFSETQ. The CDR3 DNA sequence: TGCGCCAGCAGATTACACTGGACAGGGCGACACTCCTTATCCACTGAAGCTTTCTTT. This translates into CASRLHWTGRHSLSTEAFF.

This CDR3 is CASQRGTGGLGELFF. In DNA, the CDR3 is TGTGCCAGTCAGAGGGGGACAGGGGGTCTTGGAGAGCTGTTTTTT. This chain connects TRBV19 to TRBJ2-2, with TRBD1 identical over 11 bases. CDR3 length: 15 amino acids. Germline V gives CDR1 LNHDA, CDR2 SQIVND (reference sequence). V dropped 8 bases and J dropped 11; count of bases not matched to a gene: 13.

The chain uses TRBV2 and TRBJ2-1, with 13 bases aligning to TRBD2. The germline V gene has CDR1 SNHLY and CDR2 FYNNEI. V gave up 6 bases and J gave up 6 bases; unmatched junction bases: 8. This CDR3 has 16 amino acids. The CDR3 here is CASSGRLAGGTNEQFF. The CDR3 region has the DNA TGTGCCAGCAGCGGTAGACTAGCGGGGGGAACCAATGAGCAGTTCTTC.

CDR3 sequence (DNA): TGTGCCAGCAGTGACGGGAGGGGAACGACCCAGTACTTC. This codes for CASSDGRGTTQYF. J is TRBJ2-5 and V is TRBV6-4; 7 nucleotides agree with TRBD2. Per the germline V gene, CDR1 is MRHNA and CDR2 is SNTAGT. V gave up 2 bases and J gave up 7 bases; unmatched junction bases: 4. The length of the CDR3 is 13 residues.

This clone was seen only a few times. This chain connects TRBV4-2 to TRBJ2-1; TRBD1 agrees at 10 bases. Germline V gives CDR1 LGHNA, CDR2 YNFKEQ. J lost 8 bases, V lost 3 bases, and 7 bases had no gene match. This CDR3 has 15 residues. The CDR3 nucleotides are TGTGCCAGCAGCCAGTCGGGACAGGGGACTTATGAGCAGTTCTTC. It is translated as CASSQSGQGTYEQFF.

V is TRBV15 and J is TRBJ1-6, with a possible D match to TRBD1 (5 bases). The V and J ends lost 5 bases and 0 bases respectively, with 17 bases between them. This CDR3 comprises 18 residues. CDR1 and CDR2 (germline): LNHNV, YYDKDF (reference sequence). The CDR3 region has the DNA TGTGCCACCAGCGAAGGGGCCCGACTCAGCTCCTATAATTCACCCCTCCACTTT. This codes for CATSEGARLSSYNSPLHF.

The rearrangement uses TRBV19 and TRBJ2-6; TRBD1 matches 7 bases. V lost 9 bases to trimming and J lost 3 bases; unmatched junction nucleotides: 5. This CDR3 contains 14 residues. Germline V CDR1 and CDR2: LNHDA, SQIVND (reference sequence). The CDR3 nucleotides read TGTGCCAGCATAGACAGGGTTGGGGCCAACGTCCTGACTTTC. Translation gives CASIDRVGANVLTF.

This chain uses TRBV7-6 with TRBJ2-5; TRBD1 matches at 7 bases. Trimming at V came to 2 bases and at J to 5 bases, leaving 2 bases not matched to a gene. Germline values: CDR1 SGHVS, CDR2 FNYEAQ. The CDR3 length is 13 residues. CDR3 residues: CASSLPRGETQYF. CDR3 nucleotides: TGTGCCAGCAGCTTACCCAGGGGGGAGACCCAGTACTTC.